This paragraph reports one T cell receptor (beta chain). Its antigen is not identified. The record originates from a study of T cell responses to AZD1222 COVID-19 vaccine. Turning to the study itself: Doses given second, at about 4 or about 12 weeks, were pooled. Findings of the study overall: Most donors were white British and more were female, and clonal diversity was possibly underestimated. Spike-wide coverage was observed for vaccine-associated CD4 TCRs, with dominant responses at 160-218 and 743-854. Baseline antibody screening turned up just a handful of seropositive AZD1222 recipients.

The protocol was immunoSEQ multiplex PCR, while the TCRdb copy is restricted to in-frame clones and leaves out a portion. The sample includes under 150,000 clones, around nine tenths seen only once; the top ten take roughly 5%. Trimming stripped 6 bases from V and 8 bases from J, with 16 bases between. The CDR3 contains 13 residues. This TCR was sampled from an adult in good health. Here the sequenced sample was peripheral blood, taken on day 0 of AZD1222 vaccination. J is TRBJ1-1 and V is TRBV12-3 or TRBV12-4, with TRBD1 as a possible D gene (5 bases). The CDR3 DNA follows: TGTGCCAGCAGGATAGGGGCCCGGACGGAAGCTTTCTTT. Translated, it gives CASRIGARTEAFF.